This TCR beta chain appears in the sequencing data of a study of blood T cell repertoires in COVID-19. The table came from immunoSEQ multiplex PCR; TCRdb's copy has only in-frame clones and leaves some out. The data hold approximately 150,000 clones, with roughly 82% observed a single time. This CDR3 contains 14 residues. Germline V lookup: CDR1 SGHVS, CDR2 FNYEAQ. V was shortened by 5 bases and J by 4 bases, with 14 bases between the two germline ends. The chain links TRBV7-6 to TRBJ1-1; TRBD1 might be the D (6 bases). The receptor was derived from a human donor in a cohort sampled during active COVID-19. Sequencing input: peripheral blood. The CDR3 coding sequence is TGTGCCAGCAGCATCTGGACAGACAGCACTGAAGCTTTCTTT. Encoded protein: CASSIWTDSTEAFF.